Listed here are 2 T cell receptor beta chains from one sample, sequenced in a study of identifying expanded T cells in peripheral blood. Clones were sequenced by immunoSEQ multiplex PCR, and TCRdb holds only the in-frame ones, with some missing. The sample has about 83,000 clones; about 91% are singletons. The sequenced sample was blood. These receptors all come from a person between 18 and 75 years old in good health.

The CDR3 loop is CASSPTGGAGNTIYF. CDR3 sequence (DNA): TGTGCCAGCAGTCCTACAGGAGGTGCTGGAAACACCATATATTTT. V gene TRBV2 combines with J gene TRBJ1-3; the D gene is possibly TRBD1 (5 bases). Germline V lookup: CDR1 SNHLY, CDR2 FYNNEI. The V end lost 5 bases, the J end lost 2 bases, and 13 bases lay between the germline ends. The CDR3 loop spans 15 amino acids.

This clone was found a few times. The CDR3 region has the DNA TGTGCCAGAAGCTTGGTCCCCCGGGAGCGAGAGACCCAGTACTTC. It translates to CARSLVPRERETQYF. The chain couples TRBV5-3 to TRBJ2-5, with a tentative D call TRBD2 (6 bases). TRBV5-3 is identified as an open reading frame with a role that is uncertain. This CDR3 has 15 amino acids. Trimming took off 0 bases at V and 4 bases at J, with 13 bases between the two ends.